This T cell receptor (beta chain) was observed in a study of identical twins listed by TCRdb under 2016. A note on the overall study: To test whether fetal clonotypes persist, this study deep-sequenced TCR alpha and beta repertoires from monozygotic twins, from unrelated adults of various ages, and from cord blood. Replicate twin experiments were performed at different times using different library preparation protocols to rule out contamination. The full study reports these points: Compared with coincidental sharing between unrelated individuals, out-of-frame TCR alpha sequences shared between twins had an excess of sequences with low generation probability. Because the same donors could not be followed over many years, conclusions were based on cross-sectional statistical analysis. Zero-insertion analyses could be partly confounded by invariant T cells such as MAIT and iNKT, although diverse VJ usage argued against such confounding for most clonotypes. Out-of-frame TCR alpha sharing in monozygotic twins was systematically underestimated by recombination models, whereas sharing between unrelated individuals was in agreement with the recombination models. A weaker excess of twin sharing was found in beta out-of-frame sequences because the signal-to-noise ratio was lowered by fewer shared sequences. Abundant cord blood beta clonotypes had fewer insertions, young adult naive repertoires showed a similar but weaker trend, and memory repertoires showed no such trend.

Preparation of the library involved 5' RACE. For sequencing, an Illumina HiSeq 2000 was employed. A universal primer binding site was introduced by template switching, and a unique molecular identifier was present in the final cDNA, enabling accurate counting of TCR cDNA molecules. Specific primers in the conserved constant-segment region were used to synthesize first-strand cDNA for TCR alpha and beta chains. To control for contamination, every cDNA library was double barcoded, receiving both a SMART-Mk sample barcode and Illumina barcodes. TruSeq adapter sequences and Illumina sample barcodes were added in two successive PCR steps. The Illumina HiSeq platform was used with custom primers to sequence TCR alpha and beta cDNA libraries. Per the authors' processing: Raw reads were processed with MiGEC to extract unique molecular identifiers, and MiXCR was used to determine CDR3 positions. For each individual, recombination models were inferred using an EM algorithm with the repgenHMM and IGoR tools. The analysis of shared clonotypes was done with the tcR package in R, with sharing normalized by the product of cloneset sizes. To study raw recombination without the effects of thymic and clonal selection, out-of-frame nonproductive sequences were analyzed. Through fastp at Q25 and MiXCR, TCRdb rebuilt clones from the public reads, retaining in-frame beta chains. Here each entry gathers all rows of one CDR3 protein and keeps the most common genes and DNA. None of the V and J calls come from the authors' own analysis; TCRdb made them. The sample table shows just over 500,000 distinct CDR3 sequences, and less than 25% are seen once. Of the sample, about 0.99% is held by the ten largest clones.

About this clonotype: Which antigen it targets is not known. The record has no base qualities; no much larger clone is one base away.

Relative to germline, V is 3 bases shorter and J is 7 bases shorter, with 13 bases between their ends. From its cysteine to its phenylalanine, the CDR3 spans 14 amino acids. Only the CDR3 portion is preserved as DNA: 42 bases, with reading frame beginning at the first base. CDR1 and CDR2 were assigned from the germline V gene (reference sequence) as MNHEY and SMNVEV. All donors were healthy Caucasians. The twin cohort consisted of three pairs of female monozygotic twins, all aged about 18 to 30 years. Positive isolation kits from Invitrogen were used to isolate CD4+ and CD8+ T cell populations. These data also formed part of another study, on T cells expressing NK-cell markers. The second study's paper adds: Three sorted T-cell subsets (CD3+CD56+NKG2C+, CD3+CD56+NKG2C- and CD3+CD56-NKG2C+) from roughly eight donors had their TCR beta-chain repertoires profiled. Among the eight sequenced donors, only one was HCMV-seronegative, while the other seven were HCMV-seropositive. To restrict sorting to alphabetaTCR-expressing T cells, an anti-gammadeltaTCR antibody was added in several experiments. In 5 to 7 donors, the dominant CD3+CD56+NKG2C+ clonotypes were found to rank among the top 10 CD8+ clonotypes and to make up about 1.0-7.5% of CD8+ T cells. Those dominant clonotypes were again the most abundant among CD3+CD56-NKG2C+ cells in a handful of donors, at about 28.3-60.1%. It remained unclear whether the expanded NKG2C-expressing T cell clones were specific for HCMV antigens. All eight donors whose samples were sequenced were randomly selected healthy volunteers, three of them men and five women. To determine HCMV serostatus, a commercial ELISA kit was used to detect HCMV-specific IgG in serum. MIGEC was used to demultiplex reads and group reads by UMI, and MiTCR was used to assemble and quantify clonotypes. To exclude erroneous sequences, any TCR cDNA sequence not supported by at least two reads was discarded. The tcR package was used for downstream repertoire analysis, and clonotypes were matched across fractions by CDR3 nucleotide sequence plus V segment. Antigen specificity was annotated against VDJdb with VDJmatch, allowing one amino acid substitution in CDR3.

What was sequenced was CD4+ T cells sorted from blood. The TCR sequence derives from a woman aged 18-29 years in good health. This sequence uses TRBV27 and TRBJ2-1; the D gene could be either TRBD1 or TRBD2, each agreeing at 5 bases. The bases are TGTGCCAGCAGTTTCCGGGACCCGTGGAATGAGCAGTTCTTC. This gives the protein CASSFRDPWNEQFF.